This TCR beta chain was captured in a study of blood T cell repertoires in COVID-19. Sequencing used immunoSEQ multiplex PCR; TCRdb keeps in-frame clones, though not all of them. The repertoire holds about 290,000 clones, with 75% to 90% as singletons. The CDR3 length is 15 residues. V gave up 0 bases and J gave up 3 bases, with 9 bases separating them. CDR1 and CDR2 (germline): LGHNA, YNFKEQ. This chain joins TRBV4-2 and TRBJ1-5; D is unresolved. This receptor was obtained from a woman between 35 and 50 years old who had recovered from COVID-19. Sequenced input: peripheral blood. The CDR3 region is CASSQDLQTNQPQHF. CDR3 in DNA: TGTGCCAGCAGCCAAGATCTACAGACCAATCAGCCCCAGCATTTT.